These T cell receptor beta chains were read from a single sample in a study of blood T cell repertoires in COVID-19. The assay was immunoSEQ multiplex PCR, and TCRdb's table has in-frame clones only and misses some. This sample yields fewer than 120,000 clones, of which more than 75% are seen a single time; roughly 3.3% belongs to the top ten. Sequenced material: peripheral blood. Source of these receptors: a woman aged 45-59 years with acute or convalescent COVID-19. CDR3s include the opening cysteine and the closing phenylalanine or tryptophan. D genes are given only for firm matches. A clone size is listed for some rows: how often the clone was seen (once, few, many), or a class if it is expanded.

>16|TRBJ1-4|once|TRBV4-2|-
TGTGCCAGCAGCCAAGATTTCGAGGGGGAAAGAGAAAAACTGTTTTTT
CASSQDFEGEREKLFF
>13|TRBJ1-2|once|TRBV29-1|TRBD1
TGCAGCGCTGCCAGACAGGGGATTGGAGGCTACACCTTC
CSAARQGIGGYTF
>17|TRBJ2-7|-|TRBV5-1|TRBD1
TGCGCCAGCAGCTTGTTTTCCGGGACAGGCTTTACCTACGAGCAGTACTTC
CASSLFSGTGFTYEQYF
>14|TRBJ2-2|-|TRBV6-5|TRBD2
TGTGCCAGCAGCGGACTAGCCGGGGCCGGGGAGCTGTTTTTT
CASSGLAGAGELFF
>16|TRBJ2-1|-|TRBV5-1|TRBD2
TGCGCCAGCAGCTTGGGGTCAGCGGGAGTCTGGAATGAGCAGTTCTTC
CASSLGSAGVWNEQFF
>18|TRBJ2-3|-|TRBV5-1|TRBD2
TGCGCCAGCAGCTCACTAGCGGGAGGGCCACCGGGAACAGATACGCAGTATTTT
CASSSLAGGPPGTDTQYF
>14|TRBJ2-3|-|TRBV27|TRBD2
TGTGCCAGCAGTGATAGCGGGAGGAGAGATACGCAGTATTTT
CASSDSGRRDTQYF
>14|TRBJ1-2|-|TRBV7-2|-
TGTGCCAGCTCAGGACAGAACCTGGGGTATGGCTACACCTTC
CASSGQNLGYGYTF
>16|TRBJ1-6|once|TRBV28|-
TGTGCCAGCAGGATCGGAGGAGCATCTCTAAATTCACCCCTCCACTTT
CASRIGGASLNSPLHF
>14|TRBJ2-6|few|TRBV13|-
TGTGCCAGCATGGGGCGCTCTGGGGCCAACGTCCTGACTTTC
CASMGRSGANVLTF
>14|TRBJ2-7|once|TRBV28|-
TGTGCCAGCAAGGCCGGGACTGTCTCCTACGAGCAGTACTTC
CASKAGTVSYEQYF
>12|TRBJ1-2|-|TRBV5-5|TRBD1
TGTGCCAGCAGCAAAGGAGGGGGCGGCTACACCTTC
CASSKGGGGYTF
>16|TRBJ2-3|-|TRBV2|TRBD2
TGTGCCAGCAGTGAAAGCACTAGCGCTCGCACAGATACGCAGTATTTT
CASSESTSARTDTQYF
>14|TRBJ2-7|few|TRBV28|-
TGTGCCAGCAGAGGTTCCCCAGGGTTGTACGAGCAGTACTTC
CASRGSPGLYEQYF
>13|TRBJ2-2|-|TRBV30|TRBD2
TGTGCCGGCCTCGGACTAGCTGGCGGGGAGCTGTTTTTT
CAGLGLAGGELFF
>15|TRBJ1-4|-|TRBV5-1|TRBD1
TGCGCCAGCAGCGTACAGGGGGTTCGGAGCGAAAAACTGTTTTTT
CASSVQGVRSEKLFF
>12|TRBJ2-7|-|TRBV24-1|-
TGTGCCACCAGTGACAGTTCCTACGAGCAGTACTTC
CATSDSSYEQYF
>16|TRBJ2-3|-|TRBV4-2|TRBD2
TGTGCCAGCAGCCTAGCGGGACCTAGAGGGGGGGATACGCAGTATTTT
CASSLAGPRGGDTQYF
>14|TRBJ2-7|-|TRBV2|-
TGTGCCAGCAGTGGTGGGAGTGGCCCCTACGAGCAGTACTTC
CASSGGSGPYEQYF
>13|TRBJ1-2|-|TRBV11-2|-
TGTGCCAGCAGCTTAGACCAGGCAGGTGGCTACACCTTC
CASSLDQAGGYTF
>14|TRBJ1-5|-|TRBV18|-
TGTGCCAGCTCGAACCAAGGATCAGGTCAGCCCCAGCATTTT
CASSNQGSGQPQHF
>17|TRBJ2-1|-|TRBV28|TRBD2
TGTGCCAGCAGTTCACCGAGACTAGCGGGAGCTGGAAATGAGCAGTTCTTC
CASSSPRLAGAGNEQFF
>14|TRBJ2-1|-|TRBV19|TRBD2
TGTGCCAGTAATCCTGGGACTAGCTCCCGCGAGCAGTTCTTC
CASNPGTSSREQFF
>16|TRBJ2-1|-|TRBV28|TRBD1
TGTGCCAGCAAATCGGCCGGGACAGGGGGCCATAATGAGCAGTTCTTC
CASKSAGTGGHNEQFF
>14|TRBJ2-2|-|TRBV5-5|-
TGTGCCAGCAGATGGGTGGGGGGCACCGGGGAGCTGTTTTTT
CASRWVGGTGELFF
>15|TRBJ1-6|-|TRBV28|TRBD1
TGTGCCAGCTATGAAGCAGGGGGCAATAATTCACCCCTCCACTTT
CASYEAGGNNSPLHF
>16|TRBJ1-2|-|TRBV15|-
TGTGCCACCAGCAAGCCACCGGCGGGGCCTAACTATGGCTACACCTTC
CATSKPPAGPNYGYTF
>13|TRBJ1-1|few|TRBV2|-
TGTGCCAGCAGAACAGCTATGAACACTGAAGCTTTCTTT
CASRTAMNTEAFF
>14|TRBJ1-2|-|TRBV28|TRBD1
TGTGCCAGCAGCTGGGACAGGACTAACTATGGCTACACCTTC
CASSWDRTNYGYTF
>16|TRBJ1-2|-|TRBV19|TRBD1
TGTGCCAGTAGTCCTAGTGAAGGGGGCCTCTCCTATGGCTACACCTTC
CASSPSEGGLSYGYTF
>15|TRBJ1-6|-|TRBV3-1/TRBV3-2|TRBD1
TGTGCCAGCAGCCAGACACAGGGGGGCAGTTCACCCCTCCACTTT
CASSQTQGGSSPLHF
>14|TRBJ1-4|-|TRBV6-5|-
TGTGCCAGCAGGACATGGGGCGCTGACACTGCAATGTTTTTT
CASRTWGADTAMFF
>16|TRBJ1-2|-|TRBV28|-
TGTGCCAGCAGTAGCATACAGGAGAGCACCCGCTATGGCTACACCTTC
CASSSIQESTRYGYTF
>13|TRBJ2-7|-|TRBV7-9|-
TGTGCCAGCAGCGGGCAGCTCGGCTACGAGCAGTACTTC
CASSGQLGYEQYF
>15|TRBJ2-7|-|TRBV3-1/TRBV3-2|TRBD1
TGTGCCAGCAGCCTGGGGACAGGGGGAATCTACGAGCAGTACTTC
CASSLGTGGIYEQYF
>12|TRBJ2-7|-|TRBV10-3|-
TGTGCCATCAGTGCGAGGGGGAACGAGCAGTACTTC
CAISARGNEQYF
>15|TRBJ2-1|-|TRBV6-5|TRBD2
TGTGCCAGCAGAGCGGGACTAGCGGGAGTTGCTGAGCAGTTCTTC
CASRAGLAGVAEQFF
>15|TRBJ2-7|-|TRBV6-5|-
TGTGCCAGCAGTTACTCGGTCAGCGGCGCCTACGAGCAGTACTTC
CASSYSVSGAYEQYF
>16|TRBJ2-1|-|TRBV5-1|TRBD2
TGCGCCAGCAGCTTGCGGGGACTAGCGGACCCCAATGAGCAGTTCTTC
CASSLRGLADPNEQFF
>18|TRBJ1-3|-|TRBV10-3|-
TGTGCCATCAGTGACCAAGGACAGAAACCTCTCTCTGGAAACACCATATATTTT
CAISDQGQKPLSGNTIYF
>14|TRBJ2-7|-|TRBV5-5|TRBD2
TGTGCCAGCAGCTTGGTCGCTAGCGGGAACGAGCAGTACTTC
CASSLVASGNEQYF
>16|TRBJ1-6|once|TRBV19|-
TGTGCCAGTAGTACCCAAGACATAGGGGGTTATTCACCCCTCCACTTT
CASSTQDIGGYSPLHF
>14|TRBJ2-5|-|TRBV6-5|-
TGTGCCAGCAGATACACAGGGTCCCAAGAGACCCAGTACTTC
CASRYTGSQETQYF
>12|TRBJ1-2|-|TRBV29-1|-
TGCAGCGTTGAAAGGGGCAGCTATGGCTACACCTTC
CSVERGSYGYTF
>15|TRBJ2-2|-|TRBV18|TRBD2
TGTGCCAGCTCAACGGGAGGGCGATCAACCGGGGAGCTGTTTTTT
CASSTGGRSTGELFF
>15|TRBJ2-1|-|TRBV11-2|TRBD2
TGTGCCAGCAGCTTAGTGACTAGCGGGAGTAGTGAGCAGTTCTTC
CASSLVTSGSSEQFF
>14|TRBJ2-5|-|TRBV5-1|-
TGCGCCAGCAGCTTGGCAGGGATCCAAGAGACCCAGTACTTC
CASSLAGIQETQYF
>20|TRBJ2-3|-|TRBV9|-
TGTGCCAGCAGCGGACGGGACACCCTCAATCGCGGAGTCGGCACAGATACGCAGTATTTT
CASSGRDTLNRGVGTDTQYF
>11|TRBJ1-4|once|TRBV6-1|TRBD1
TGTGCCAGCAGTGAGGACAGGGTTGGGATCTTT
CASSEDRVGIF
>13|TRBJ2-7|-|TRBV5-1|-
TGCGCCAGCAGCTTGGGCAGCTCCTACGAGCAGTACTTC
CASSLGSSYEQYF
>16|TRBJ2-7|-|TRBV4-2|TRBD1
TGTGCCAGCAGCCAAGACCGGACAGGGTTGTCTTGGGAGCAGTACTTC
CASSQDRTGLSWEQYF
>14|TRBJ2-7|-|TRBV5-1|TRBD1
TGCGCCAGCAGCCCCGGACAGGTCCAATGGGAGCAGTACTTC
CASSPGQVQWEQYF
>14|TRBJ1-4|-|TRBV5-1|TRBD1
TGCGCCAGCAGCCAGACAGGGTCTAATGAAAAACTGTTTTTT
CASSQTGSNEKLFF
>14|TRBJ1-1|-|TRBV20-1|TRBD1
TGCAGTGCTAGTATGACAGGGCGGAGCACTGAAGCTTTCTTT
CSASMTGRSTEAFF
>14|TRBJ2-1|-|TRBV3-1/TRBV3-2|-
TGTGCCAGCAGCCAAGTGGCAGCGAACAATGAGCAGTTCTTC
CASSQVAANNEQFF
>11|TRBJ2-1|few|TRBV20-1|-
TGCAGTGCAACTATCGACAGAGAGCAGTTCTTC
CSATIDREQFF
>12|TRBJ2-3|-|TRBV6-5|-
TGTGCCAGCACCTCCCGGGGGGATACGCAGTATTTT
CASTSRGDTQYF
>13|TRBJ1-1|-|TRBV12-2|-
TGTGCAAGTCGCTTACCTCGGAACACTGAAGCTTTCTTT
CASRLPRNTEAFF
>11|TRBJ2-2|-|TRBV20-1|-
TGCAGTGCTTACTCCTCCGGGGAGCTGTTTTTT
CSAYSSGELFF
>12|TRBJ1-2|once|TRBV13|-
TGTGCCAGCAGCACATCCAACTATGGCTACACCTTC
CASSTSNYGYTF